These T cell receptor beta chains were read from a single sample in a study of shared clonotypes between healthy human individuals. Clones were read by immunoSEQ multiplex PCR, and TCRdb kept only the in-frame ones, dropping some. The sample consists of roughly 2.2 million clones, roughly 93% of them appearing once. The sequenced material came from naive CD4+ T cells from PBMCs. All receptors come from a man between 18 and 35 years old in good health. Some clones in this sample may be carry-over from other donors' samples. The CDR3 runs from the conserved cysteine through the conserved F or W. D genes are given only for firm matches. Clone size is stated in some rows and not others, as once, few, many or a class when expanded.

d_call	v_call	clone_size	j_call	cdr3_nt	cdr3_aa
TRBD2	TRBV28	NA	TRBJ2-7	TGTGCCAGCAGTTTTAGCGGGACCTACGAGCAGTACTTC	CASSFSGTYEQYF
NA	TRBV10-3	NA	TRBJ2-2	TGTGCCATCAGGAAACAAGGGGTCGCCGGGGAGCTGTTTTTT	CAIRKQGVAGELFF
TRBD1	TRBV11-2	NA	TRBJ2-1	TGTGCCAGCAGCTCCCACAGGGGTCCCTACAATGAGCAGTTCTTC	CASSSHRGPYNEQFF
TRBD1	TRBV7-9	NA	TRBJ1-1	TGTGCCAGCAGCTGGAGACAGGGGGGCACTGAAGCTTTCTTT	CASSWRQGGTEAFF
TRBD1	TRBV28	NA	TRBJ2-7	TGTGCCATCCGACAGGGGGGGGATTACGAGCAGTACTTC	CAIRQGGDYEQYF
TRBD1	TRBV28	NA	TRBJ1-1	TGTGCCAGCCAACCGCGACAGGGATTGAACACTGAAGCTTTCTTT	CASQPRQGLNTEAFF
NA	TRBV6-5	NA	TRBJ1-5	TGTGCCAGCAGCAGATCGTACGACAGCAATCAGCCCCAGCATTTT	CASSRSYDSNQPQHF
NA	TRBV6-6	NA	TRBJ1-1	TGTGCCAGCCACAAGTCGGGGGGGATGGGCACTGAAGCTTTCTTT	CASHKSGGMGTEAFF
NA	TRBV7-9	NA	TRBJ2-7	TGTGCCAGCAGCCGACTTAGGGGGACTTACGAGCAGTACTTC	CASSRLRGTYEQYF
NA	TRBV7-9	NA	TRBJ1-2	TGTGCCAGCAGCTTCGAGAGCAGCTATGGCTACACCTTC	CASSFESSYGYTF
NA	TRBV28	NA	TRBJ1-2	TGTGCCAGCAGTTTAGAACAGGCAGGGAGAGGCTATGGCTACACCTTC	CASSLEQAGRGYGYTF
NA	TRBV10-3	NA	TRBJ1-2	TGTGCCACACGAGGGACCCGATATGGCTACACCTTC	CATRGTRYGYTF
NA	TRBV7-2	NA	TRBJ2-1	TGTGCCAGCAGCTTCGACAATGAGCAGTTCTTC	CASSFDNEQFF
TRBD1	TRBV2	NA	TRBJ1-4	TGTGCCAGCAGCCGGGAGACAGGGGAAAAACTGTTTTTT	CASSRETGEKLFF
NA	TRBV12-2	NA	TRBJ2-5	TGTGCTCCACGGCAGCTGCTAGAGGCAGAGACCCAGTACTTC	CAPRQLLEAETQYF
NA	TRBV6-6	NA	TRBJ2-2	TGTGCCAGCAGTTACGCTATAGTAATCGGGGAGCTGTTTTTT	CASSYAIVIGELFF
NA	TRBV9	NA	TRBJ2-1	TGTGCCAGCAGCGTAGTAGGGCTAGCGAGGGATGAGCAGTTCTTC	CASSVVGLARDEQFF
NA	TRBV28	NA	TRBJ1-2	TGTGCCAGCAGTTTAAAACAACAGGGCTACACCTTC	CASSLKQQGYTF
NA	TRBV9	NA	TRBJ2-2	TGTGCCAGCAGCGTCTTAGGTGCGAACACCGGGGAGCTGTTTTTT	CASSVLGANTGELFF
TRBD1	TRBV11-2	NA	TRBJ1-5	TGTGCCAGCAGCTTAGCCGGGACAGGGGGTTATCAGCCCCAGCATTTT	CASSLAGTGGYQPQHF
NA	TRBV28	NA	TRBJ1-5	TGTGCCAGCAGTCTGCCGGATAAAAATCAGCCCCAGCATTTT	CASSLPDKNQPQHF
NA	TRBV7-2	NA	TRBJ1-2	TGTGCCAGCAGCTTAGGTGCAGCTGTCAACTATGGCTACACCTTC	CASSLGAAVNYGYTF
TRBD1	TRBV18	NA	TRBJ1-1	TGTGCCAGCTCAGCCAACAGGGGAAACACTGAAGCTTTCTTT	CASSANRGNTEAFF
NA	TRBV11-2	NA	TRBJ1-5	TGTGCCAGCAGCTTAGGTTTCCATAGCAATCAGCCCCAGCATTTT	CASSLGFHSNQPQHF
NA	TRBV18	NA	TRBJ1-5	TGTGCCAGCTCACCCCAACAGGGAGAACAGCCCCAGCATTTT	CASSPQQGEQPQHF
NA	TRBV29-1	NA	TRBJ2-3	TGCAGCGTCCAAAACCCCGGAGATACGCAGTATTTT	CSVQNPGDTQYF
NA	TRBV18	once	TRBJ2-6	TGTGCCAGCTCACCAAACCAGGCCAGAGCTTTGGCTGGGGCCAACGTCCTGACTTTC	CASSPNQARALAGANVLTF
TRBD1	TRBV30	NA	TRBJ1-2	TGTGCCTGGAGTGTACCGGGACAGGGGGCGTATGGCTACACCTTC	CAWSVPGQGAYGYTF
TRBD2	TRBV5-8	NA	TRBJ2-1	TGTGCCAGCAGCCGTACTAGCGGGAGGGCACTGATTGATGAGCAGTTCTTC	CASSRTSGRALIDEQFF
NA	TRBV6-1	NA	TRBJ2-2	TGTGCCAGCAGTGTGGACTTTATCTACACCGGGGAGCTGTTTTTT	CASSVDFIYTGELFF
NA	TRBV18	NA	TRBJ1-4	TGTGCCAGCTCTCAAAACCAGTTTGACAGGCGAAATGAAAAACTGTTTTTT	CASSQNQFDRRNEKLFF
TRBD2	TRBV19	NA	TRBJ2-5	TGTGCCAGTAGTGTCACCGGGACTAGCGGGACTGGGGAGACCCAGTACTTC	CASSVTGTSGTGETQYF
NA	TRBV7-8	NA	TRBJ2-1	TGTGCCAGCAGCTTAGCCGACAGTCGTGAGCAGTTCTTC	CASSLADSREQFF
TRBD2	TRBV5-1	NA	TRBJ2-2	TGCGCCAGCAGCTTGACTAGCGGGAGTAACACCGGGGAGCTGTTTTTT	CASSLTSGSNTGELFF
NA	TRBV7-2	once	TRBJ1-4	TGTGCCAGCAGCCAAAGCGCAGTTGAAAAACTGTTTTTT	CASSQSAVEKLFF
TRBD2	TRBV19	NA	TRBJ2-1	TGTGCCACGACCAGGCGGGGACTAGCGGCCGAGGGAACCTACAATGAGCAGTTCTTC	CATTRRGLAAEGTYNEQFF
TRBD2	TRBV6-4	NA	TRBJ2-7	TGTGCCAGCAGGTACCTTAGCGGGAGGGCCGGTTACGAGCAGTACTTC	CASRYLSGRAGYEQYF
NA	TRBV5-1	few	TRBJ1-3	TGCGCCAGCAGCTTCGGACTAGACTCTGGAAACACCATATATTTT	CASSFGLDSGNTIYF
TRBD2	TRBV29-1	once	TRBJ2-4	TGCAGCGTTCGGCTAGCGGGATTCGGCATTCAGTACTTC	CSVRLAGFGIQYF
TRBD2	TRBV6-5	NA	TRBJ2-2	TGTGCCAGCAGTGTCGGACTAGCGGGGACCGGGGAGCTGTTTTTT	CASSVGLAGTGELFF
NA	TRBV18	NA	TRBJ2-7	TGTGCCAGCTCACCCTACGGGTCATACGAGCAGTACTTC	CASSPYGSYEQYF
NA	TRBV29-1	NA	TRBJ1-1	TGCAGCGCGGTCCCCGCCTACACTGAAGCTTTCTTT	CSAVPAYTEAFF
NA	TRBV27	NA	TRBJ2-7	TGTGCCAGCAGTTTGGTCTCAGGGAGCTCCTACGAGCAGTACTTC	CASSLVSGSSYEQYF
NA	TRBV9	NA	TRBJ2-2	TGTGCCAGCAGCGTAGACGGACTCCACTACACCGGGGAGCTGTTTTTT	CASSVDGLHYTGELFF
TRBD2	TRBV9	NA	TRBJ2-3	TGTGCCAGCAGCGTAGGGCCCCCCGCTAGCGGGGGAACAGATACGCAGTATTTT	CASSVGPPASGGTDTQYF
NA	TRBV27	once	TRBJ2-7	TGTGCCAGCAGCAGAAAGACAAGCCCGTTTTACGAGCAGTACTTC	CASSRKTSPFYEQYF
NA	TRBV5-1	NA	TRBJ1-3	TGCGCCAGCAGCTTGGGGACGGGGGCGGACACCATATATTTT	CASSLGTGADTIYF
NA	TRBV21-1	NA	TRBJ1-1	TGTGCCAGCACAGCCCACAGGGGGGCTGTCGGCACTGAAGCTTTCTTT	CASTAHRGAVGTEAFF
NA	TRBV9	NA	TRBJ1-1	TGTGCCAGCAGCGTAGGGCCAGGAGGGGCGAACACTGAAGCTTTCTTT	CASSVGPGGANTEAFF
NA	TRBV5-1	NA	TRBJ1-5	TGCGCCAGCAGCTTGGAAAGGCAGCCCCAGCATTTT	CASSLERQPQHF
NA	TRBV5-1	NA	TRBJ2-7	TGCGCCAGCAGCTTGGGCAGCAACTCCTACGAGCAGTACTTC	CASSLGSNSYEQYF
TRBD1	TRBV6-5	once	TRBJ1-2	TGTGCCAGCAGTTACTCGAGACAGGGTTCGGTTGGCTACACCTTC	CASSYSRQGSVGYTF
NA	TRBV5-1	NA	TRBJ2-3	TGCGCCAGCAGCTTGGAGACTAGGGGCACAGATACGCAGTATTTT	CASSLETRGTDTQYF
NA	TRBV6-1	few	TRBJ2-7	TGTGCCAGCATAAGGGGGCGGGACAGAGTCTACGAGCAGTACTTC	CASIRGRDRVYEQYF
NA	TRBV9	NA	TRBJ2-5	TGTGCCAGCAGCCCTCGGACGGATGGGGAGACCCAGTACTTC	CASSPRTDGETQYF
TRBD2	TRBV4-1	NA	TRBJ2-5	TGCGCCAGCAGCCCAGGACGGACTAGCGGGAGAGGGGAGACCCAGTACTTC	CASSPGRTSGRGETQYF
NA	TRBV2	NA	TRBJ2-7	TGTGCCAGCAGTGAAATGGGTTGGGAGTACTTC	CASSEMGWEYF
TRBD1	TRBV19	NA	TRBJ2-2	TGTGCCAGTTCCCGACAGGGGGACACCGGGGAGCTGTTTTTT	CASSRQGDTGELFF